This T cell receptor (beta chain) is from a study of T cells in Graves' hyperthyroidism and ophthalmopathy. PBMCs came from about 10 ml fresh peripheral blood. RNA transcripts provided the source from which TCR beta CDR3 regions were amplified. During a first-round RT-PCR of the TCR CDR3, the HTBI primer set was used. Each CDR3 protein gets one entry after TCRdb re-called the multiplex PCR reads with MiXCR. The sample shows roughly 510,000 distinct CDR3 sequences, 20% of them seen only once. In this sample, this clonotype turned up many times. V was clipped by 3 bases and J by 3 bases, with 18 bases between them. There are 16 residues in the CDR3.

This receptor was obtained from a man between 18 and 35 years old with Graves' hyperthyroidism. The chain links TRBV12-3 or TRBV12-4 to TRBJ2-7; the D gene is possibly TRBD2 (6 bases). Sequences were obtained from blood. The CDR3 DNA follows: TGTGCCAGCAGTTTGGGGACTCGGACGTTATACTACGAGCAGTACTTC. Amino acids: CASSLGTRTLYYEQYF.